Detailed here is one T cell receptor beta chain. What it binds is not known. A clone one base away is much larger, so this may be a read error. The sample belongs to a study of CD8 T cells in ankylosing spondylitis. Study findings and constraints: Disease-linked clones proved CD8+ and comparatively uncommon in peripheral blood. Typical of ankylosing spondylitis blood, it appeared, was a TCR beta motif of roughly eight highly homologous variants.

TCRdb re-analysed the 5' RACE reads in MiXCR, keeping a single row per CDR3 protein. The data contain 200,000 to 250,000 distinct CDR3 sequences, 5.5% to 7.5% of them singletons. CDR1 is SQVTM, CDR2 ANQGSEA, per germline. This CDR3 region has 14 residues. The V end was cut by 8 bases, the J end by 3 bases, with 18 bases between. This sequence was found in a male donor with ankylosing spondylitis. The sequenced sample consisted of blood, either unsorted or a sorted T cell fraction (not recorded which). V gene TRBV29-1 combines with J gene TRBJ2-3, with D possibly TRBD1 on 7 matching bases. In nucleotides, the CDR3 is TGCAGCCTAAGGGGGGACAGATTGACAGATACGCAGTATTTT. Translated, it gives CSLRGDRLTDTQYF.